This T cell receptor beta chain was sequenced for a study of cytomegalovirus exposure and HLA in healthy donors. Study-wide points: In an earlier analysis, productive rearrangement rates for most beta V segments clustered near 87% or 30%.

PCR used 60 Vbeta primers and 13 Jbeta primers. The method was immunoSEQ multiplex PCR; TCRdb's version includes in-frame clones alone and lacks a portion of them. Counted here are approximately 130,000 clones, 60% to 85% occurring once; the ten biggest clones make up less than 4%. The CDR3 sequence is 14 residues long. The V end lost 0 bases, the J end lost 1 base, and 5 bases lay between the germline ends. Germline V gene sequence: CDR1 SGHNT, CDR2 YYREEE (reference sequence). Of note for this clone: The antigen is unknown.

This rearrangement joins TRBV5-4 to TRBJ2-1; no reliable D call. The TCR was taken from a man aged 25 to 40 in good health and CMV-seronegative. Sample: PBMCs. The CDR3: CASSLVESYNEQFF. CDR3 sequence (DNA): TGTGCCAGCAGCTTGGTGGAGTCCTACAATGAGCAGTTCTTC.